This TCR beta chain stems from a study of cytomegalovirus exposure and HLA in healthy donors. J gave up 6 bases and V 1 base, and 9 bases lay outside the gene matches. CDR1 is LGHNA and CDR2 is YSLEER in the germline V gene. The CDR3 extends over 17 amino acids. Assay used: immunoSEQ multiplex PCR; TCRdb lists only in-frame clones, some missing. The table lists around 160,000 clones, around 82% of them singletons. In the case of this clone: Its antigen is as yet unknown.

Study outcomes and limitations: In vitro assays verified that a few CMV-associated chains recognized CMV antigens specifically. The classifier reportedly diagnosed cytomegalovirus status with high sensitivity and specificity. Listed as cytomegalovirus-associated were 150 to 200 TCR beta chains.

This TCR was sampled from a man in his thirties or forties in good health and CMV-seropositive. Sample: PBMCs. This chain connects TRBV4-3 to TRBJ1-6; the match to TRBD1 covers 7 bases. This chain's CDR3 is CASSQGAPGGRNSPLHF. The CDR3 nucleotides are TGCGCCAGCAGCCAAGGGGCACCAGGGGGTCGTAATTCACCCCTCCACTTT.